In this sample, the clone carrying this T cell receptor beta chain turned up many times. These data are taken from a study of PD-1 blockade in classical Hodgkin lymphoma. Sequencing was performed with immunoSEQ multiplex PCR; in TCRdb, only in-frame clones are kept and a portion is missing. The sample carries about 41,000 clones, 60% to 80% recorded once. The sample's time point: cycle 4 day 1 (C4D1), after five to seven weeks of nivolumab. Every one of the patients relapsed after autologous stem cell transplantation (brentuximab vedotin exposure was variable). Sequencing was performed on peripheral blood mononuclear cells (PBMCs), taken before the fourth cycle of nivolumab. The source of this sequence is a human donor with classical Hodgkin lymphoma.

The CDR3 bases are TGTGCCATCAGTGAGCTAGCGGGGGGGAGCACAGATACGCAGTATTTT. Protein sequence: CAISELAGGSTDTQYF. This chain uses TRBV10-3 with TRBJ2-3; 12 bases fit TRBD2. Germline lookup yields CDR1 ENHRY and CDR2 SYGVKD. The CDR3 covers 16 residues. V shed 2 bases and J 0 bases; nucleotides not matched to a gene: 0.